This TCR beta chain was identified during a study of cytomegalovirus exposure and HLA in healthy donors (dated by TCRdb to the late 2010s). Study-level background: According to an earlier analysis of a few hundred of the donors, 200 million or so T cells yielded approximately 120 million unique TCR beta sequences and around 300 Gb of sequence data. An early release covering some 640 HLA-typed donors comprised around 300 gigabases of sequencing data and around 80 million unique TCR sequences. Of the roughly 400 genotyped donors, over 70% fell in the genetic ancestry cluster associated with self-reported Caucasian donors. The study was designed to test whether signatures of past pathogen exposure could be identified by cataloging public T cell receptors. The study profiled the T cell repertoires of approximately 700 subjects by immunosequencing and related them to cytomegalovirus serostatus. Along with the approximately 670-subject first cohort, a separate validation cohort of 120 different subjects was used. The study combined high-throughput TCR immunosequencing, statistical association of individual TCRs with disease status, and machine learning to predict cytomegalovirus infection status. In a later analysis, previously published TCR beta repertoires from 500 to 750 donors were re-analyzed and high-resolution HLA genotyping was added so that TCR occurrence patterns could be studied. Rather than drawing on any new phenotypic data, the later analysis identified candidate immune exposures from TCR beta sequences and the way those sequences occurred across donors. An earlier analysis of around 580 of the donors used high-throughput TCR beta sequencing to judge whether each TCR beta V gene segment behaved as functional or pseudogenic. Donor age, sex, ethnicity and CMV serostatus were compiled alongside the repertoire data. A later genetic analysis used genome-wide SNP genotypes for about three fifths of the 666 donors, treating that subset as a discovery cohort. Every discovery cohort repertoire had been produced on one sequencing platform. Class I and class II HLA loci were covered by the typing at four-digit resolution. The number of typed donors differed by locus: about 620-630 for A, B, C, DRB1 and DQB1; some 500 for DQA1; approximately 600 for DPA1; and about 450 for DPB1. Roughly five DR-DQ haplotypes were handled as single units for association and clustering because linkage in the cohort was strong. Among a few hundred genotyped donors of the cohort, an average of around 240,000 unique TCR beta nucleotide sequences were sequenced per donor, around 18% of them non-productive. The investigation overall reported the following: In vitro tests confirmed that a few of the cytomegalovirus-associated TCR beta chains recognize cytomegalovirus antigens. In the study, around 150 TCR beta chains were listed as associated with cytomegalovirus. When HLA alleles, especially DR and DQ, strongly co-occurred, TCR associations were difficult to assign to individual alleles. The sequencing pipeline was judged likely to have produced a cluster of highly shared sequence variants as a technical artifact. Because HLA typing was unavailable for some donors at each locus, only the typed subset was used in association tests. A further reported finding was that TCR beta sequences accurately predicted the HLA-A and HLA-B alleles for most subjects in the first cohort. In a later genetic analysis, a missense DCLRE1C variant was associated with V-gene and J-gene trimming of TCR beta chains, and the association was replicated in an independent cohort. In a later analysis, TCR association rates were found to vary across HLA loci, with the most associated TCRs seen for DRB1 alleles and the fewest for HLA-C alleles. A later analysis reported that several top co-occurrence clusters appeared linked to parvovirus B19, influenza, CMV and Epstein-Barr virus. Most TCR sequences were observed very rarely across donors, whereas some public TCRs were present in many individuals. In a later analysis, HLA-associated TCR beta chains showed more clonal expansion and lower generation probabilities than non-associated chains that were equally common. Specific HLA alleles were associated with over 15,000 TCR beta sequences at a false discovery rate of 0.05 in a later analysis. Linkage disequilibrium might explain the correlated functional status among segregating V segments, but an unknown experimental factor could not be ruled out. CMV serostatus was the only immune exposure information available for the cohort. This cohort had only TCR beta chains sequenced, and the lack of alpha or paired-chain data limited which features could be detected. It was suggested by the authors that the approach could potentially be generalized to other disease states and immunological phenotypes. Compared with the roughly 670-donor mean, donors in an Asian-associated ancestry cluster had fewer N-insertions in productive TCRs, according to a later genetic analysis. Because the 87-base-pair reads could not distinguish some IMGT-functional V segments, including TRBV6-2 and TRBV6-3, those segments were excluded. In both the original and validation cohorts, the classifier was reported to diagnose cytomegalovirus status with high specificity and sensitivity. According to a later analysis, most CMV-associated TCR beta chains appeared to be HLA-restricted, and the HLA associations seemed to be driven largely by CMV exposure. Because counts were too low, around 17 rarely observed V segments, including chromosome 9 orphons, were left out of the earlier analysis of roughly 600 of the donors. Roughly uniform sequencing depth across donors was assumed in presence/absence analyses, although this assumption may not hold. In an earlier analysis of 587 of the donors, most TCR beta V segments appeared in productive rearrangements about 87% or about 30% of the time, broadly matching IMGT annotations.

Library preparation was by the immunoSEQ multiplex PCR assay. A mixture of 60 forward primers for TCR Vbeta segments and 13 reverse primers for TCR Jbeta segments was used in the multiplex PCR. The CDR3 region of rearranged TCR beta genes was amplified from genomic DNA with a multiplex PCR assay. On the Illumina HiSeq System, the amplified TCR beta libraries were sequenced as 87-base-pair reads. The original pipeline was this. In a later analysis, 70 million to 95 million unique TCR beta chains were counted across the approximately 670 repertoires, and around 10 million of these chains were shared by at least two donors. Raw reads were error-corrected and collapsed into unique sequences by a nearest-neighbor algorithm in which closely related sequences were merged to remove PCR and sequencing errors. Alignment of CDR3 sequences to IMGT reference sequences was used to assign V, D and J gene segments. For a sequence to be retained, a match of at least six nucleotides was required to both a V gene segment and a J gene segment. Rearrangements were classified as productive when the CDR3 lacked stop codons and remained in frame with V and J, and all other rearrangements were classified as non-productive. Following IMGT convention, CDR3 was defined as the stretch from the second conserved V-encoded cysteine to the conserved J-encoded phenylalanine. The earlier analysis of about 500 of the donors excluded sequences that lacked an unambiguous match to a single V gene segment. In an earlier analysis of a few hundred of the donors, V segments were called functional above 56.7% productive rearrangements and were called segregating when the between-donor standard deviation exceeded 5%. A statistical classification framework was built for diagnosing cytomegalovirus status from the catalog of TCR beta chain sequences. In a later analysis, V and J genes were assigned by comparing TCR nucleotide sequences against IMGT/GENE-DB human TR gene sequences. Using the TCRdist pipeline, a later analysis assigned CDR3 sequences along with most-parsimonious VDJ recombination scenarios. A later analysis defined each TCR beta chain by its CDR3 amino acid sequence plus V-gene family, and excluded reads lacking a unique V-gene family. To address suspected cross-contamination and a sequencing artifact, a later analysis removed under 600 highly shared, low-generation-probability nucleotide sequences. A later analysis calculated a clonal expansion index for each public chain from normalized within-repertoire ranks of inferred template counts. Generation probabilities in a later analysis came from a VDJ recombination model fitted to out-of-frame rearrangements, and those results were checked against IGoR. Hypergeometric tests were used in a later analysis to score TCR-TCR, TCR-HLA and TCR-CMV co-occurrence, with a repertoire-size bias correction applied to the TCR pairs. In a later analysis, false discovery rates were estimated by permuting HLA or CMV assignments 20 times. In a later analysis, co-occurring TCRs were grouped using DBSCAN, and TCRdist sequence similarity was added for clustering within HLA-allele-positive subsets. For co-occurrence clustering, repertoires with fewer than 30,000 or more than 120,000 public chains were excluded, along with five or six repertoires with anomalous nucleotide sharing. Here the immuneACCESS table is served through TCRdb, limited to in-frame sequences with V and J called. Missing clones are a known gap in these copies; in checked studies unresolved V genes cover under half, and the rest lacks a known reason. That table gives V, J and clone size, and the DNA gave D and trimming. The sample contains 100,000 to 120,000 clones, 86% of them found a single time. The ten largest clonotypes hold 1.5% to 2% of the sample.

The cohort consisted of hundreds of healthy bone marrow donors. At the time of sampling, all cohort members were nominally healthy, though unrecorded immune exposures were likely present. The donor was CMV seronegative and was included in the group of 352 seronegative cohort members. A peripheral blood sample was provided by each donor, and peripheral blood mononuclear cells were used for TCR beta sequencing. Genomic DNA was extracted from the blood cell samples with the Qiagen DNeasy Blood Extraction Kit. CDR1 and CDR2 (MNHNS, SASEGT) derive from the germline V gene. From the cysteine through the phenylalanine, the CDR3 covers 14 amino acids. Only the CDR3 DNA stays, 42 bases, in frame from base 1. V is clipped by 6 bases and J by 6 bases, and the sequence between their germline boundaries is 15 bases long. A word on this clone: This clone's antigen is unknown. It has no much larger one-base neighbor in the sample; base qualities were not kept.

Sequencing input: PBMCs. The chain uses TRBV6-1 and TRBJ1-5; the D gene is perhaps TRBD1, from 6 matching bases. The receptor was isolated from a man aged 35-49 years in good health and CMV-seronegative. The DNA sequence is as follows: TGTGCCAGCAGGGTAGGGACAATGGGTCAGCCCCAGCATTTT. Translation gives CASRVGTMGQPQHF.